This T cell receptor (beta chain) originates from a study of cytomegalovirus exposure and HLA in healthy donors. Regarding the study as a whole: Later on, analysis showed that most CMV-associated TCR beta chains appeared to be HLA-restricted.

The PCR was carried out with 60 Vbeta primers and 13 Jbeta primers. Libraries were prepared by immunoSEQ multiplex PCR; TCRdb keeps only in-frame clonotypes and omits some of them. The profile shows fewer than 120,000 clones, around 85% of them singletons. V lost 2 bases, J lost 4 bases, and 12 bases lay in between. CDR1 and CDR2 from the germline V gene are MNHNY and SVGAGI (reference sequence). CDR3 length: 15 residues. In this sample, this clone turned up a few times. The antigen remains undetermined. Sequenced sample: PBMCs. This receptor was identified in a man aged 40-49 years in good health and CMV-seronegative. The chain couples TRBV6-6 to TRBJ2-1, with D possibly being TRBD1 (6 bases). The DNA for the CDR3 is TGTGCCAGCAGTTACCGCCGGGACACTTACAATGAGCAGTTCTTC. Translation: CASSYRRDTYNEQFF.